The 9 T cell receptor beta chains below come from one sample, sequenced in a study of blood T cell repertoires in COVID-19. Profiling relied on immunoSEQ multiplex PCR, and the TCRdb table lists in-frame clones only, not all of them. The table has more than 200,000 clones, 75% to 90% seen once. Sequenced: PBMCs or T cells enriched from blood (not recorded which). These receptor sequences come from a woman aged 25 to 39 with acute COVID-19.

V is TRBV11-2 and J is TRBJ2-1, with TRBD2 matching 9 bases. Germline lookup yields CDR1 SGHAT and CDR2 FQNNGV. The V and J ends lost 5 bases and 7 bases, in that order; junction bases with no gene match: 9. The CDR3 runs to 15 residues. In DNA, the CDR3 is TGTGCCAGCAGCCTAGCCGGGACTAGCTCTAATGAGCAGTTCTTC. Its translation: CASSLAGTSSNEQFF. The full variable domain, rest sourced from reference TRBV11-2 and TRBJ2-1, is EAGVAQSPRYKIIEKRQSVAFWCNPISGHATLYWYQQILGQGPKLLIQFQNNGVVDDSQLPKDRFSAERLKGVDSTLKIQPAKLEDSAVYLCASSLAGTSSNEQFFGPGTRLTVL.

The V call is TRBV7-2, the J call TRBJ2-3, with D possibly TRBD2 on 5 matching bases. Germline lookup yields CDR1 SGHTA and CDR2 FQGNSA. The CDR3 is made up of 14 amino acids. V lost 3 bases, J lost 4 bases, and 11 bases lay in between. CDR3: CASSFTRDSDTQYF. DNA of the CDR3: TGTGCCAGCAGCTTTACGAGGGATTCAGATACGCAGTATTTT.

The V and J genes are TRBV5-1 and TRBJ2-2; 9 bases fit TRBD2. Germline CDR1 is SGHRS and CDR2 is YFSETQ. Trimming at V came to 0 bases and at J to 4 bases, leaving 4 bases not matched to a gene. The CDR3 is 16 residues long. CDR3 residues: CASSLVSSGATGELFF. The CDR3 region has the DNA TGCGCCAGCAGCTTGGTCTCTAGCGGGGCCACCGGGGAGCTGTTTTTT.

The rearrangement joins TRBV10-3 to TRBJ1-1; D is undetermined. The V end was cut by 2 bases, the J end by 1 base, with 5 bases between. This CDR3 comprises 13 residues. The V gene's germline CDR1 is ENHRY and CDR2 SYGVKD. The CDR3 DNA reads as TGTGCCATCAGTGAGCGGGGGAACACTGAAGCTTTCTTT. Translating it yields CAISERGNTEAFF.

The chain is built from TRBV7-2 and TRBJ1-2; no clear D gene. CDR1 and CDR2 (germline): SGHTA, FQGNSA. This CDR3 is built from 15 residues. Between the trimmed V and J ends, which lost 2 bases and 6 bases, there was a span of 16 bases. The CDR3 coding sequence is TGTGCCAGCAGCTTAAGTCGTACAGTGCCCCATGGCTACACCTTC. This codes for CASSLSRTVPHGYTF.

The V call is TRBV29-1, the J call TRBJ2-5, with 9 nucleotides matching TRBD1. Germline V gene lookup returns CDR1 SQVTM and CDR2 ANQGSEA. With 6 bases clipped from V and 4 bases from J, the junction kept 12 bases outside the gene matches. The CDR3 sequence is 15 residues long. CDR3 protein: CSVRSGTGSGETQYF. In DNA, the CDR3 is TGCAGCGTCCGCTCCGGGACAGGGAGTGGAGAGACCCAGTACTTC.

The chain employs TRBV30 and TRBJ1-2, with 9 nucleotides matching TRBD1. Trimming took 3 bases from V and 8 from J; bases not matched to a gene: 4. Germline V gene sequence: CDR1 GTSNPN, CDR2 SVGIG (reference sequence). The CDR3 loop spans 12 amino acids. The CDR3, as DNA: TGTGCCTGGAGACAGGGGGCGAGGGGCTACACCTTC. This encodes CAWRQGARGYTF.

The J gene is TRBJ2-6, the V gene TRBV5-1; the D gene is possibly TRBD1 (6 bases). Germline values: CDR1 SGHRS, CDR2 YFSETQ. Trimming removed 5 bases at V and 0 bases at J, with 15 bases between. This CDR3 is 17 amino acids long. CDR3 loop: CASRMTGSPSGANVLTF. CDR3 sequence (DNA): TGCGCCAGCAGAATGACAGGTTCCCCCTCTGGGGCCAACGTCCTGACTTTC. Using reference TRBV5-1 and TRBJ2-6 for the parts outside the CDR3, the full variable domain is KAGVTQTPRYLIKTRGQQVTLSCSPISGHRSVSWYQQTPGQGLQFLFEYFSETQRNKGNFPGRFSGRQFSNSRSEMNVSTLELGDSALYLCASRMTGSPSGANVLTFGAGSRLTVL.

CDR3 sequence (DNA): TGTGCCAGCAGCTTAGTGGAGGGGTCCTACAATGAGCAGTTCTTC. Its protein is CASSLVEGSYNEQFF. V is TRBV7-9 and J is TRBJ2-1, with D possibly TRBD2 on 6 matching bases. Looked up from germline, CDR1 is SEHNR and CDR2 is FQNEAQ (reference sequence). Trimming took 1 base from V and 1 from J, leaving 8 bases between them. The CDR3 runs to 15 residues.